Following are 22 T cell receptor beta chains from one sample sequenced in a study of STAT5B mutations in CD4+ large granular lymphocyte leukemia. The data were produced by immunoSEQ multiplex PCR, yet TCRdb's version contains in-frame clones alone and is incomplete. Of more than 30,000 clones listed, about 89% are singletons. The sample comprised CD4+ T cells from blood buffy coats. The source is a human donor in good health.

CDR3 nucleotides: TGCGCCAGCAGCAGGACAGTGAACACCGGGGAGCTGTTTTTT. This translates into CASSRTVNTGELFF. The chain recombines TRBV5-1 with TRBJ2-2; D is possibly TRBD1 (6 bases). CDR1 and CDR2 from the germline V gene are SGHRS and YFSETQ. V gave up 4 bases and J gave up 1 base, with 8 bases separating them. This CDR3 spans 14 amino acids.

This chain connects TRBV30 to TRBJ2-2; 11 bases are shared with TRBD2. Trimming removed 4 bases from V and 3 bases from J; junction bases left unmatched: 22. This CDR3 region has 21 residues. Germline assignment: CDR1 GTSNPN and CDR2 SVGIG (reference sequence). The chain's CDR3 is CAWTGPIKSGLADLYTGELFF. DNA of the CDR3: TGTGCCTGGACCGGACCAATAAAATCGGGACTAGCGGACTTATACACCGGGGAGCTGTTTTTT.

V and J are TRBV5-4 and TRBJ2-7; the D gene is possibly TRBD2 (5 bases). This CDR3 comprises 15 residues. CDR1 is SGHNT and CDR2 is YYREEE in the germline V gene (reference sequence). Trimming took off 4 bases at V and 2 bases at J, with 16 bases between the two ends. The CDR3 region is CASSRGGEFPYEQYF. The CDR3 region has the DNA TGTGCCAGCAGCCGGGGTGGGGAGTTTCCCTACGAGCAGTACTTC.

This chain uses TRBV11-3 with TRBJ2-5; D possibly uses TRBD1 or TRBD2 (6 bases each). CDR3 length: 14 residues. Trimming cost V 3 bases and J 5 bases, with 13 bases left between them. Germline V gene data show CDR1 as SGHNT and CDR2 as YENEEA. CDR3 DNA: TGTGCCAGCAGCTTGCCCCGGGGGCAGGAGACCCAGTACTTC. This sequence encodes CASSLPRGQETQYF.

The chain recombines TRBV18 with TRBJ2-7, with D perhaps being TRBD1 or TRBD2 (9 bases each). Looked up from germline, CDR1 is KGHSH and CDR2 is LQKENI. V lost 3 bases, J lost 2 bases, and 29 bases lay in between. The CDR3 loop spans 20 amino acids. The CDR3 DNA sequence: TGTGCCAGCTCACCCGGGACAGGGTATGGGGCTAGCGGGAACCCCTACGAGCAGTACTTC. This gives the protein CASSPGTGYGASGNPYEQYF.

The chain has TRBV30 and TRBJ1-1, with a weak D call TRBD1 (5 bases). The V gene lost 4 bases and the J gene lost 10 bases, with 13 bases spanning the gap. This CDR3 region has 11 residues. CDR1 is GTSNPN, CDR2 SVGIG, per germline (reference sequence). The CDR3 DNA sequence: TGTGCCTGGATTTTCGGGGCTTTAGCTTTCTTT. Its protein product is CAWIFGALAFF.

In nucleotides, the CDR3 is TGTGCCAGCAGCTTGTTAGGGGGGGCCTCCACCTACGAGCAGTACTTC. This gives the protein CASSLLGGASTYEQYF. The chain has TRBV5-6 and TRBJ2-7, with a weak D call TRBD2 (7 bases). V was clipped by 1 base and J by 2 bases, with 16 bases between them. This CDR3 has 16 residues. From germline, CDR1 is SGHDT and CDR2 YYEEEE.

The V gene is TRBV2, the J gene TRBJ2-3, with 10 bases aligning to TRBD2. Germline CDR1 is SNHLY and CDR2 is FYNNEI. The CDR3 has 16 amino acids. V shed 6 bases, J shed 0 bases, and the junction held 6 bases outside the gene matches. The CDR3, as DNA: TGTGCCAGCAGCAAACTAGCGGGATGGAGCACAGATACGCAGTATTTT. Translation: CASSKLAGWSTDTQYF.

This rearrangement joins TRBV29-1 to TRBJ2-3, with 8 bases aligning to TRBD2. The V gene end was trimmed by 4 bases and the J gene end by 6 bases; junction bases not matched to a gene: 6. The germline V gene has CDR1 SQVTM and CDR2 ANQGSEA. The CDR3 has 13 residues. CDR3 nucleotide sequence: TGCAGCGTTGCGTCGACTAGCGACGATACGCAGTATTTT. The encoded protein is CSVASTSDDTQYF.

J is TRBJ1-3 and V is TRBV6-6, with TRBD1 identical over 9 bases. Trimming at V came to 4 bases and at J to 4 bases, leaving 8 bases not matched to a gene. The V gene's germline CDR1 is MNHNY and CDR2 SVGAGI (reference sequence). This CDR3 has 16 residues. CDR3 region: CASSSGRTGDGNTIYF. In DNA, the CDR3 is TGTGCCAGCAGTTCGGGACGGACAGGGGACGGAAACACCATATATTTT.

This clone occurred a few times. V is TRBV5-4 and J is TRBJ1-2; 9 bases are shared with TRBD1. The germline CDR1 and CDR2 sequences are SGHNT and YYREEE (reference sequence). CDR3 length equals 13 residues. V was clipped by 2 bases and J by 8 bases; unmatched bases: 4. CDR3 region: CASSLTGGGGYTF. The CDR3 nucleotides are TGTGCCAGCAGCTTAACAGGGGGCGGGGGCTACACCTTC. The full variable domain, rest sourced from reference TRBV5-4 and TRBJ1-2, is ETGVTQSPTHLIKTRGQQVTLRCSSQSGHNTVSWYQQALGQGPQFIFQYYREEENGRGNFPPRFSGLQFPNYSSELNVNALELDDSALYLCASSLTGGGGYTFGSGTRLTVV.

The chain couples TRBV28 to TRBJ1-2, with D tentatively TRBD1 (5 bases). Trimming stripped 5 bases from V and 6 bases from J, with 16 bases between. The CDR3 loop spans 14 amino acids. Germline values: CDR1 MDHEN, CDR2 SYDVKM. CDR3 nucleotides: TGTGCCAGCAGTCTACAGGTCATCCTCCATGGCTACACCTTC. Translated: CASSLQVILHGYTF.

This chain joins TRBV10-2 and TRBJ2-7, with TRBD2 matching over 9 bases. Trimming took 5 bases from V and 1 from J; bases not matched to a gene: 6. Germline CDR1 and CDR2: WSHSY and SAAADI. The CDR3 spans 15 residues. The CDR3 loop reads CASSRGTSLSYEQYF. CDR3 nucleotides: TGCGCCAGCAGTCGAGGGACTAGCCTATCCTACGAGCAGTACTTC.

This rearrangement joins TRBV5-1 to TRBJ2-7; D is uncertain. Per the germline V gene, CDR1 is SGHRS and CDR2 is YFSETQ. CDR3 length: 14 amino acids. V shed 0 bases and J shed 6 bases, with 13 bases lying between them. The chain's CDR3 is CASSLGGYSGEQYF. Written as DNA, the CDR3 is TGCGCCAGCAGCTTGGGTGGGTATTCCGGCGAGCAGTACTTC.

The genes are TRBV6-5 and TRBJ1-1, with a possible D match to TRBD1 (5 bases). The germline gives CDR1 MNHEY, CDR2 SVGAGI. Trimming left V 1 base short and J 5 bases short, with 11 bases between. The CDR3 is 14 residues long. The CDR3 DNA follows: TGTGCCAGCAGTTACTTACTCGGGGGAACTGAAGCTTTCTTT. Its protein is CASSYLLGGTEAFF.

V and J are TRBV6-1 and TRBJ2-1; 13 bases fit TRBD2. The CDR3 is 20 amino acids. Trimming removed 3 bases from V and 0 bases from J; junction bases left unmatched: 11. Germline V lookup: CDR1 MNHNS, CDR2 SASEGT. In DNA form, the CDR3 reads TGTGCCAGCAGTGAGCAGACTAGCGGGAGGCCACTCAGCTCCTACAATGAGCAGTTCTTC. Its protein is CASSEQTSGRPLSSYNEQFF.

CDR3 sequence reads: CASSLVWGQGSSYEQYF. CDR3 nucleotides: TGTGCCAGCAGCTTAGTATGGGGACAGGGAAGCTCCTACGAGCAGTACTTC. This rearrangement joins TRBV7-9 to TRBJ2-7, with TRBD1 matching 9 bases. Germline CDR1 reads SEHNR; CDR2 reads FQNEAQ (reference sequence). Unmatched junction bases numbered 7, after V lost 1 base and J lost 0 bases. The CDR3 spans 17 residues.

The CDR3 reads CASSFTLGLAGGGKRNEQFF. CDR3 DNA: TGTGCCAGCAGTTTCACCCTCGGACTAGCGGGAGGTGGTAAAAGGAATGAGCAGTTCTTC. The rearrangement joins TRBV27 to TRBJ2-1; 14 nucleotides align to TRBD2. The V gene end was trimmed by 3 bases and the J gene end by 7 bases; junction bases not matched to a gene: 17. The CDR3 loop spans 20 amino acids. The germline V gene has CDR1 MNHEY and CDR2 SMNVEV (reference sequence).

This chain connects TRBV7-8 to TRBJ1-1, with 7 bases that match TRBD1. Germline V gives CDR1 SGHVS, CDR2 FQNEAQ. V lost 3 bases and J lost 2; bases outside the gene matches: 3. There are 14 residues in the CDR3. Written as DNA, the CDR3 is TGTGCCAGCAGCTTCGACAGGGCTAACACTGAAGCTTTCTTT. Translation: CASSFDRANTEAFF.

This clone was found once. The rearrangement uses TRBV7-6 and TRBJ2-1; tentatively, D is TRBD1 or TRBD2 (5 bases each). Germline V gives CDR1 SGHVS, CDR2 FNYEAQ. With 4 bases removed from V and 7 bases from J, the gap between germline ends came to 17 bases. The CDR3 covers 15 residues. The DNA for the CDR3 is TGTGCCAGCAGCTCACCCTGGGACCCGGGGAATGAGCAGTTCTTC. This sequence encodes CASSSPWDPGNEQFF. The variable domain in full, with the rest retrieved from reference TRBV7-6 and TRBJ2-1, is GAGVSQSPRYKVTKRGQDVALRCDPISGHVSLYWYRQALGQGPEFLTYFNYEAQQDKSGLPNDRFSAERPEGSISTLTIQRTEQRDSAMYRCASSSPWDPGNEQFFGPGTRLTVL.

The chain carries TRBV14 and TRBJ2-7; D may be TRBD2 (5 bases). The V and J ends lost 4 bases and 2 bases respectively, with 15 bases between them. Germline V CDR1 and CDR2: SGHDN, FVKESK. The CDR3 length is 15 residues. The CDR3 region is CASSRAGITTYEQYF. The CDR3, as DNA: TGTGCCAGCAGCCGCGCGGGCATTACTACCTACGAGCAGTACTTC.

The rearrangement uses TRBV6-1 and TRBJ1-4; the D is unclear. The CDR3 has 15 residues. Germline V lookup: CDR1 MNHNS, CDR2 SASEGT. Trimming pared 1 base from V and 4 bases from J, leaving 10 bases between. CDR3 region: CASSEVFVRNEKLFF. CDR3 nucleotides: TGTGCCAGCAGTGAAGTATTCGTGCGTAATGAAAAACTGTTTTTT.